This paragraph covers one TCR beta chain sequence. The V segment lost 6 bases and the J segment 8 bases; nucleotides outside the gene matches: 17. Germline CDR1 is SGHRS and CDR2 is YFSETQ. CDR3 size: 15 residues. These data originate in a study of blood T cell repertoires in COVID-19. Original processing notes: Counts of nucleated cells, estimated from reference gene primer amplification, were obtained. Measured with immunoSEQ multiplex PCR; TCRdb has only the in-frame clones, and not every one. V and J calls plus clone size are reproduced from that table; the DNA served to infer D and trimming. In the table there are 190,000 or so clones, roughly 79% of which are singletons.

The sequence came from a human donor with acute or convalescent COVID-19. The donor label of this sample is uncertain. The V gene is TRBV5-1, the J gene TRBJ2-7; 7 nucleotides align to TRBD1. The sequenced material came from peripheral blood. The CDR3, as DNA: TGCGCCAGCACCCGAGACAGGGTCAAAGGATACAAGCAGTACTTC. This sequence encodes CASTRDRVKGYKQYF. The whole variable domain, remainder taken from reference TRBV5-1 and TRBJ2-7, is KAGVTQTPRYLIKTRGQQVTLSCSPISGHRSVSWYQQTPGQGLQFLFEYFSETQRNKGNFPGRFSGRQFSNSRSEMNVSTLELGDSALYLCASTRDRVKGYKQYFGPGTRLTVT.